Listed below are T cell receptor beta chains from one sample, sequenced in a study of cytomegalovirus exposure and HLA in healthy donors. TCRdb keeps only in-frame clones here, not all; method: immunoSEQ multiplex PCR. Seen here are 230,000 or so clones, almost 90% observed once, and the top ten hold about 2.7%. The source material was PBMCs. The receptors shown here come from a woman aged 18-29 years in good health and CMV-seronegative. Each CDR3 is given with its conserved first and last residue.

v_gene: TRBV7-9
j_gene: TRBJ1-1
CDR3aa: CASSFPDRGDTEAFF

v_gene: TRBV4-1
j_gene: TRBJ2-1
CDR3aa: CASSQDPTSGSSEQFF

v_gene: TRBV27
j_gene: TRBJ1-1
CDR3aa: CASRKIRGTEAFF

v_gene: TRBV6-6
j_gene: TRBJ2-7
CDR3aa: CASSLTGKVPYEQYF

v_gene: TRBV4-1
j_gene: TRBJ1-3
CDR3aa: CASSQDPFPGQGTGNTIYF

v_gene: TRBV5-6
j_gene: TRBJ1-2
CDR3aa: CASSYFDTRDRGYGYTF

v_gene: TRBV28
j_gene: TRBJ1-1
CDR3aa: CASPGGRGPTEAFF

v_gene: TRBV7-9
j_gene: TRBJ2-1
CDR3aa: CASSSTSGETYNEQFF

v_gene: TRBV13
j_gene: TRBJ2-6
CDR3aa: CASSFVAGAGSGANVLTF

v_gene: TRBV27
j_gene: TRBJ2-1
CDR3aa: CASSFLGKSSYNEQFF

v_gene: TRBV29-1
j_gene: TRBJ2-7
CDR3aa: CSVTSGYEQYF

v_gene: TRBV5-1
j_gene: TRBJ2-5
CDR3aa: CASSLPGVGETQYF

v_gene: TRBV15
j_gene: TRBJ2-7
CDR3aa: CATSRDLSYEQYF

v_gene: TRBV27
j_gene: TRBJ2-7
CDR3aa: CASSFGQGDEQYF

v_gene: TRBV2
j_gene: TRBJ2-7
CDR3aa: CASILSGSLDEQYF

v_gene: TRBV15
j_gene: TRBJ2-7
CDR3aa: CATSRDFSGGTGSYEQYF

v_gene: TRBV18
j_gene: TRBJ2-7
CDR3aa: CASSPGTGRATYEQYF

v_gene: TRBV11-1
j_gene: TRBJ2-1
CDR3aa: CASSNLAGGSNEQFF

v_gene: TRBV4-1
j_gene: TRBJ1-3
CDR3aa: CASSQSSGYGNTIYF

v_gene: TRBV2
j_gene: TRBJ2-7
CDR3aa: CASSGWEGDEQYF

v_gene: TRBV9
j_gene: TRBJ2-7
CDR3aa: CASSVAAGQPYEQYF